This T cell receptor beta chain was captured by sequencing in a study of response to subunit inactivated influenza vaccine. Study-wide findings and caveats: Authors suggested few new T cells are recruited by each seasonal influenza vaccination.

With regard to this clonotype: What it recognizes is unknown.

Germline V CDR1 and CDR2: SGHRS, YFSETQ. CDR3 size: 15 residues. Between the trimmed V and J ends, which lost 3 bases and 0 bases, there was a span of 13 bases. TCRdb processed the RT-PCR reads anew with MiXCR; each CDR3 protein has one entry. This table holds over 800,000 distinct CDR3 sequences, about 20% found once. Sequenced here: PBMCs from blood, sampled more than 4 days after vaccination. This receptor was identified in a man in his forties or fifties who received an inactivated influenza vaccine. The V and J genes are TRBV5-1 and TRBJ2-7, with D perhaps assigned TRBD1 or TRBD2 (5 bases each). The CDR3 spells CASSSGTSISYEQYF. The CDR3 coding sequence is TGCGCCAGCAGCTCCGGGACCTCTATCTCCTACGAGCAGTACTTC.